The 16 T cell receptor beta chains given below trace back to one sample, sequenced in a study of blood T cell repertoires in COVID-19. This table comes from immunoSEQ multiplex PCR, and its TCRdb copy is limited to in-frame clones, with some not included. This sample yields fewer than 200,000 clones, of which 80% to 90% are seen a single time; roughly 1% belongs to the top ten. Sequenced: peripheral blood. These receptor sequences come from a man aged 35 to 55 with acute or convalescent COVID-19.

The chain employs TRBV5-1 and TRBJ1-4; D might be TRBD1 (5 bases). The CDR3 extends over 15 amino acids. Germline V gives CDR1 SGHRS, CDR2 YFSETQ. Deletions cut 3 bases from V and 8 bases from J, with 17 bases between. CDR3 residues: CASSWGGGGDEKLFF. The CDR3 region has the DNA TGCGCCAGCAGCTGGGGTGGGGGAGGTGACGAAAAACTGTTTTTT.

This clone has just a few counts. The rearrangement uses TRBV28 and TRBJ1-5; TRBD1 matches 8 bases. V lost 6 bases and J lost 5; bases outside the gene matches: 12. The CDR3 extends over 16 amino acids. Germline CDR1 is MDHEN and CDR2 is SYDVKM. The CDR3 reads CASSPNDQGAYQPQHF. The CDR3 DNA follows: TGTGCCAGCAGCCCTAATGACCAGGGGGCCTATCAGCCCCAGCATTTT.

The rearrangement joins TRBV30 to TRBJ1-2; TRBD1 matches at 8 bases. The J segment lost 7 bases and the V segment lost 0 bases, leaving 10 bases of the junction unmatched. The CDR3 has 15 amino acids. Germline assignment: CDR1 GTSNPN and CDR2 SVGIG (reference sequence). The CDR3 region has the DNA TGTGCCTGGAGTGTACCAGGGGGCGATAATATTGGCTACACCTTC. Translation: CAWSVPGGDNIGYTF.

Turning to this clone: The sample has other DNA sequences that encode this CDR3 too. The rearrangement joins TRBV5-4 to TRBJ2-7; 8 nucleotides agree with TRBD2. Per the germline V gene, CDR1 is SGHNT and CDR2 is YYREEE (reference sequence). Trimming cost V 4 bases and J 1 base; bases outside gene matches: 7. This CDR3 region has 15 residues. CDR3 residues: CASSPWRGASYEQYF. CDR3 nucleotides: TGTGCCAGCAGCCCTTGGCGGGGGGCATCCTACGAGCAGTACTTC.

The chain joins TRBV18 to TRBJ2-1, with TRBD2 identical over 9 bases. With V trimmed by 3 bases and J by 8 bases, 14 bases remained unmatched. Germline loops: CDR1 KGHSH, CDR2 LQKENI. The CDR3 covers 17 residues. CDR3 nucleotide sequence: TGTGCCAGCTCACCCCTATTAGCGGGGGCCGCTGGGGATGAGCAGTTCTTC. It specifies CASSPLLAGAAGDEQFF.

V gene TRBV7-3 combines with J gene TRBJ2-1; TRBD2 might be the D (6 bases). The CDR3 runs 12 residues. V was pared by 7 bases and J by 6 bases, with 10 bases between. CDR1 and CDR2 from the germline V gene are SGHTA and FQGTGA. CDR3 sequence (DNA): TGTGCCAGCACTAACGGGGGCAATGAGCAGTTCTTC. It is translated as CASTNGGNEQFF.

This chain connects TRBV14 to TRBJ1-3; unclear D gene. Germline CDR1 is SGHDN and CDR2 is FVKESK. The CDR3 length is 16 residues. V was pared by 0 bases and J by 2 bases, with 11 bases between. CDR3 amino acids: CASSQDYPGPGNTIYF. CDR3 DNA sequence: TGTGCCAGCAGCCAAGATTATCCGGGTCCTGGAAACACCATATATTTT.

CDR3 loop: CASAWSDNQPQHF. In nucleotides, the CDR3 is TGTGCCAGCGCCTGGTCAGACAATCAGCCCCAGCATTTT. The chain has TRBV6-5 and TRBJ1-5; no clear D. The germline V gene encodes CDR1 MNHEY and CDR2 SVGAGI. Trimming pared 8 bases from V and 3 bases from J, leaving 11 bases between. There are 13 residues in the CDR3.

The chain combines TRBV28 with TRBJ1-4; TRBD1 is a possible D gene (6 bases). Trimming took off 2 bases at V and 7 bases at J, with 11 bases between the two ends. The CDR3 is made up of 14 amino acids. Germline assignment: CDR1 MDHEN and CDR2 SYDVKM. The CDR3 loop is CASSLRGAGEKLFF. CDR3 nucleotide sequence: TGTGCCAGCAGTTTACGGGGGGCGGGTGAAAAACTGTTTTTT.

The chain employs TRBV11-2 and TRBJ2-1, with D possibly being TRBD1 (5 bases). The ends were cut back, 0 bases at V and 16 bases at J, with 16 bases in the middle. Germline values: CDR1 SGHAT, CDR2 FQNNGV. The CDR3 covers 13 residues. As DNA, the CDR3 is TGTGCCAGCAGCTTAGATTTTGCAGGGAAGGTTTTCTTC. As protein: CASSLDFAGKVFF.

The chain employs TRBV14 and TRBJ2-5; TRBD1 agrees at 7 bases. V trimming: 0 bases; J trimming: 2 bases; junction bases outside the gene matches: 6. The CDR3 loop spans 16 amino acids. Germline V CDR1 and CDR2: SGHDN, FVKESK. In nucleotides, the CDR3 is TGTGCCAGCAGCCAAGATCTGGGCAGGGGGCAAGAGACCCAGTACTTC. Translating gives CASSQDLGRGQETQYF.

The chain combines TRBV28 with TRBJ1-2, with D hard to call. The CDR3 loop spans 15 amino acids. The V gene's germline CDR1 is MDHEN and CDR2 SYDVKM. V gave up 3 bases and J gave up 4 bases, with 15 bases separating them. CDR3 protein: CASSLGSLYSYGYTF. CDR3 DNA: TGTGCCAGCAGTTTGGGTAGCCTCTACTCCTATGGCTACACCTTC.

The rearrangement links TRBV28 to TRBJ2-1, with 11 bases lining up with TRBD2. J was trimmed by 6 bases and V by 3 bases; bases with no gene match: 13. The CDR3 contains 18 residues. The germline V gene has CDR1 MDHEN and CDR2 SYDVKM. DNA for the CDR3: TGTGCCAGCAGTTTCGTAGCGGGGGGGGAAGTAACCGTCAATGAGCAGTTCTTC. Translation gives CASSFVAGGEVTVNEQFF.

The V call is TRBV6-1, the J call TRBJ2-1; 10 bases line up with TRBD1. Germline assignment: CDR1 MNHNS and CDR2 SASEGT. The CDR3 has 17 amino acids. The J segment lost 3 bases and the V segment lost 3 bases, leaving 8 bases of the junction unmatched. For the CDR3, the DNA is TGTGCCAGCAGTGATCCCCGACAGGGGGCCGGCTACAATGAGCAGTTCTTC. This codes for CASSDPRQGAGYNEQFF.

This clone has more than one count but fewer than ten. The chain links TRBV7-9 to TRBJ1-1; D is uncertain. The germline V gene has CDR1 SEHNR and CDR2 FQNEAQ (reference sequence). The CDR3 runs 13 residues. Trimming removed 2 bases at V and 1 base at J, with 5 bases between. The CDR3 sequence: CASSLIQNTEAFF. In DNA, the CDR3 is TGTGCCAGCAGCTTAATCCAGAACACTGAAGCTTTCTTT.

The chain joins TRBV3-1 (or the pseudogene TRBV3-2) to TRBJ1-5; TRBD1 aligns across 10 bases. The CDR3 covers 15 residues. Trimming removed 4 bases from V and 8 bases from J; junction bases left unmatched: 8. The germline CDR1 and CDR2 sequences are LGHDT and YNNKEL (reference sequence). CDR3 sequence (DNA): TGTGCCAGCAGCCTAGGGACAGGGGCAATCAAGCCCCAGCATTTT. This codes for CASSLGTGAIKPQHF.